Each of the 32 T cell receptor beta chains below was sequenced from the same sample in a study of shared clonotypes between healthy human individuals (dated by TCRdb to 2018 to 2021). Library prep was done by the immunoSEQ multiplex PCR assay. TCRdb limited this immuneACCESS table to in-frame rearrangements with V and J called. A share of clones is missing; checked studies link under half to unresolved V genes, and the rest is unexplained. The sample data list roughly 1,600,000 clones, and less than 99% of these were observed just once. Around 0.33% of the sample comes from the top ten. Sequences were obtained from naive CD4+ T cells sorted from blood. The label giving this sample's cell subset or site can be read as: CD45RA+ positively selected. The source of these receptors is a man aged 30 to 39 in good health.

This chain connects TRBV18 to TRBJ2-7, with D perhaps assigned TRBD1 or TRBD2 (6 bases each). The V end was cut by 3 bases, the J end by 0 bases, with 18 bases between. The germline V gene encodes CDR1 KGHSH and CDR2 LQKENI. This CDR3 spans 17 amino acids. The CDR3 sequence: CASSPGRGAGSSYEQYF. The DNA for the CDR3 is TGTGCCAGCTCACCGGGTAGGGGGGCAGGGAGCTCCTACGAGCAGTACTTC.

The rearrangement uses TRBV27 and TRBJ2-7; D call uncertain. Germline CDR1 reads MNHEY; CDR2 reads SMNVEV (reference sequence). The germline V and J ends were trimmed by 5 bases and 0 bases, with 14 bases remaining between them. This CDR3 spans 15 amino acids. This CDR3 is CASSPLGYRSYEQYF. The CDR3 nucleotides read TGTGCCAGCAGTCCGCTAGGTTACCGCTCCTACGAGCAGTACTTC.

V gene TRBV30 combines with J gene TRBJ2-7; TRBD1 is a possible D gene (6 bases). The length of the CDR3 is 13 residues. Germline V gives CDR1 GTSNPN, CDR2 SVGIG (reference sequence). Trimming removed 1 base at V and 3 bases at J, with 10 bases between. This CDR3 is CAWSEGQLYEQYF. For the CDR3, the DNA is TGTGCCTGGAGTGAGGGACAACTCTACGAGCAGTACTTC.

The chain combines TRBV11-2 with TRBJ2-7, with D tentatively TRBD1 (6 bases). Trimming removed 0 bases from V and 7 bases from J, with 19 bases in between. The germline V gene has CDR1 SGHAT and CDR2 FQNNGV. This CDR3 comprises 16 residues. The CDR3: CASSLDYRVRVGEQYF. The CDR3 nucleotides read TGTGCCAGCAGCTTAGATTACAGGGTTCGGGTAGGTGAGCAGTACTTC.

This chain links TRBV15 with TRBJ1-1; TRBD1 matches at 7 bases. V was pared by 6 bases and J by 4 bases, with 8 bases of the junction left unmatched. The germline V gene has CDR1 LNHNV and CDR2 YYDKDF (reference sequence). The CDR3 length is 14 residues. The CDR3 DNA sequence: TGTGCCACCAGGACATCAGGGGGATCCACTGAAGCTTTCTTT. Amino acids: CATRTSGGSTEAFF.

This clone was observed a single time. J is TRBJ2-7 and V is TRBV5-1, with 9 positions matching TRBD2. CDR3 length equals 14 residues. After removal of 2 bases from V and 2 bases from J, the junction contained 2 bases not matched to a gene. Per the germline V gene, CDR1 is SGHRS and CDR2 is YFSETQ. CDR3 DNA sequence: TGCGCCAGCAGCTTAAGCGGGGGGACCTACGAGCAGTACTTC. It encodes CASSLSGGTYEQYF.

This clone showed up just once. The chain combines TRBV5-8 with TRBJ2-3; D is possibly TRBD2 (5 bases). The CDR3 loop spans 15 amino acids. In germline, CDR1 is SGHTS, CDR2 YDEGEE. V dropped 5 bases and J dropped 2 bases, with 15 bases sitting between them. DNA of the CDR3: TGTGCCAGCAGTCCTTCCACGGGGTTCACAGATACGCAGTATTTT. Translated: CASSPSTGFTDTQYF.

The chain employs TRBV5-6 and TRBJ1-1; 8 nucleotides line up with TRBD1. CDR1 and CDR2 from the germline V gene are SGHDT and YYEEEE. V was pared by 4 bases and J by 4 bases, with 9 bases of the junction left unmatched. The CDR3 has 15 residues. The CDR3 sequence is CASSQDRGRGTEAFF. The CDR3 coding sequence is TGTGCCAGCAGCCAAGACAGGGGCCGGGGCACTGAAGCTTTCTTT.

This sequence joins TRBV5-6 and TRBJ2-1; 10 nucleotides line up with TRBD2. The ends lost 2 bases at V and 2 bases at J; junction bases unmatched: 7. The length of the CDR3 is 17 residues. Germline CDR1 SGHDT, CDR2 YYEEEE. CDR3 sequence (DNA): TGTGCCAGCAGCTTTAGAGCGGGAGGGTTGACCTACAATGAGCAGTTCTTC. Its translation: CASSFRAGGLTYNEQFF.

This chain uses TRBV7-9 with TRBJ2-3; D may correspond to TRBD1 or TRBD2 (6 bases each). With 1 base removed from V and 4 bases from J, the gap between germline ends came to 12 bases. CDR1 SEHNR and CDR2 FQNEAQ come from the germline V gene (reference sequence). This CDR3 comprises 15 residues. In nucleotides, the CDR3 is TGTGCCAGCAGCTTAGTAAGGGGGGCAGCAGATACGCAGTATTTT. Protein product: CASSLVRGAADTQYF.

Here the CDR3 DNA reads TGCGCCAGCAGCGGCGGACAGGGGGCCAACGAGCAGTACTTC. It is translated as CASSGGQGANEQYF. The chain couples TRBV5-1 to TRBJ2-7; 11 bases line up with TRBD1. V dropped 4 bases and J dropped 5; count of bases not matched to a gene: 5. Per the germline V gene, CDR1 is SGHRS and CDR2 is YFSETQ. The length of the CDR3 is 14 residues. Full variable domain (outside the CDR3, taken from reference TRBV5-1 and TRBJ2-7): KAGVTQTPRYLIKTRGQQVTLSCSPISGHRSVSWYQQTPGQGLQFLFEYFSETQRNKGNFPGRFSGRQFSNSRSEMNVSTLELGDSALYLCASSGGQGANEQYFGPGTRLTVT.

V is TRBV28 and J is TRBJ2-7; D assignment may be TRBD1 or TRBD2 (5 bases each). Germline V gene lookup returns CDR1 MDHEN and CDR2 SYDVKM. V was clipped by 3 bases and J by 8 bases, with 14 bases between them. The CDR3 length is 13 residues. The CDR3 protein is CASSFQGESQQYF. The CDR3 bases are TGTGCCAGCAGTTTTCAAGGGGAGTCCCAGCAGTACTTC.

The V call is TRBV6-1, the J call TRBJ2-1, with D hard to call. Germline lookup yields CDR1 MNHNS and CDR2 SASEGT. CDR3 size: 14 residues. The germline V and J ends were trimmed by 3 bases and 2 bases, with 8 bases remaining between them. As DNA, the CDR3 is TGTGCCAGCAGTGATAGTCTAGCCTACAATGAGCAGTTCTTC. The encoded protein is CASSDSLAYNEQFF.

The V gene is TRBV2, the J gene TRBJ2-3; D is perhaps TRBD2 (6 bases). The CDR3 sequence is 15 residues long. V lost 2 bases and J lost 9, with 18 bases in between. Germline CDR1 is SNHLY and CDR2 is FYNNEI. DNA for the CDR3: TGTGCCAGCAGTGAAAGGGCGGGATTTCAGAAAACGCAGTATTTT. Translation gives CASSERAGFQKTQYF.

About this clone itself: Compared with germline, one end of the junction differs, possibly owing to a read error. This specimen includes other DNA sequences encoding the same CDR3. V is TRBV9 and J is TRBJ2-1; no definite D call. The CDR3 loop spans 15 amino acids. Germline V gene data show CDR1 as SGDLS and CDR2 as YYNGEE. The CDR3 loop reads CASSVDLGSYNEQFF. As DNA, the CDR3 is TGTGCTAGCAGCGTAGATCTCGGATCCTACAATGAGCAGTTCTTC.

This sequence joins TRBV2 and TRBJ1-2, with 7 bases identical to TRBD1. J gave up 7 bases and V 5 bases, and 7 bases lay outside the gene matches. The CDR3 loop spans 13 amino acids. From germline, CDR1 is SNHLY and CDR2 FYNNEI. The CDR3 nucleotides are TGTGCCAGCAGTAGACAGGGAACTGGTGGCTACACCTTC. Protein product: CASSRQGTGGYTF.

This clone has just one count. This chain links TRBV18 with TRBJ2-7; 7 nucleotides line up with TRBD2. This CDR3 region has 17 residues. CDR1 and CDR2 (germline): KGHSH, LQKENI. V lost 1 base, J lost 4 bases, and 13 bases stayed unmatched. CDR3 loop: CASSPRQLARDSYEQYF. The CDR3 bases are TGTGCCAGCTCACCACGGCAACTAGCGAGGGACTCATACGAGCAGTACTTC. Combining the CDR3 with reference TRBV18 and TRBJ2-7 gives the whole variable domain NAGVMQNPRHLVRRRGQEARLRCSPMKGHSHVYWYRQLPEEGLKFMVYLQKENIIDESGMPKERFSAEFPKEGPSILRIQQVVRGDSAAYFCASSPRQLARDSYEQYFGPGTRLTVT.

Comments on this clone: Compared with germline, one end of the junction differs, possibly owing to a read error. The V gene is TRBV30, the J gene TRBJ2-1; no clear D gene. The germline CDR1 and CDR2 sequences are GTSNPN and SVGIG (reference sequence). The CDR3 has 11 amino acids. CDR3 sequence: CAWSRLYEQFF. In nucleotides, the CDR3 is TGTGCCTGGAGTCGTTTGTATGAGCAATTCTTC.

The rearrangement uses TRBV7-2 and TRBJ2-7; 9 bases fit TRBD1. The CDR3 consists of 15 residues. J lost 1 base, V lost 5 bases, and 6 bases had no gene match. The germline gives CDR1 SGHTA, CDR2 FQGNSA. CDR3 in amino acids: CASSRTGGHSYEQYF. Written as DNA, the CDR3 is TGTGCCAGCAGCCGAACAGGGGGCCATTCCTACGAGCAGTACTTC.

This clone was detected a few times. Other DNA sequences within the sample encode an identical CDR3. As DNA, the CDR3 is TGCGCCAGCAGCTTCGGACAGGGCACAGATACGCAGTATTTT. Protein sequence: CASSFGQGTDTQYF. The chain couples TRBV5-1 to TRBJ2-3; 7 bases align to TRBD1. Germline V gives CDR1 SGHRS, CDR2 YFSETQ. There are 14 residues in the CDR3. J gave up 1 base and V 2 bases, and 1 base lay outside the gene matches.

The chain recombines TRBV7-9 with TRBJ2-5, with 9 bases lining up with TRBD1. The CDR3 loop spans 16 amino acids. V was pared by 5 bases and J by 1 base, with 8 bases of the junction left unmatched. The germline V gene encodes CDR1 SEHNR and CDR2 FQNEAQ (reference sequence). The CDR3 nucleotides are TGTGCCAGCAGCGCGCCGGGACAGGGCCCCCAAGAGACCCAGTACTTC. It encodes CASSAPGQGPQETQYF.

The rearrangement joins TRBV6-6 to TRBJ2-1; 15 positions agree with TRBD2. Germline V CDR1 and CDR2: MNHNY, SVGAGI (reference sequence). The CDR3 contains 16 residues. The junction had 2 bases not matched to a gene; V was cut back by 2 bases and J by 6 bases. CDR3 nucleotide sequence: TGTGCCAGCAGTTACGAGGGACTAGCGGGAGGCAATGAGCAGTTCTTC. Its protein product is CASSYEGLAGGNEQFF.

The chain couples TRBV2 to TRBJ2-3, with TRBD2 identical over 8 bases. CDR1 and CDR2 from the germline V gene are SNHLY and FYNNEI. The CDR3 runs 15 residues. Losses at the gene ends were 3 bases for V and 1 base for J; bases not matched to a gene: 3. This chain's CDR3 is CASSDLGLGTDTQYF. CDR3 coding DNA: TGTGCCAGCAGTGATCTGGGACTAGGCACAGATACGCAGTATTTT.

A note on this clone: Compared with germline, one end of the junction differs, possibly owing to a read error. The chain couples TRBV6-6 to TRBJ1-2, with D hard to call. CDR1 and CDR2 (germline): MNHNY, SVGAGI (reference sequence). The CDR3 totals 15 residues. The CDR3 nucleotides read TGTGCCAGCAGTTACCGGCAGGCGAGGGAGTATGGCTACATCTTC. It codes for CASSYRQAREYGYIF.

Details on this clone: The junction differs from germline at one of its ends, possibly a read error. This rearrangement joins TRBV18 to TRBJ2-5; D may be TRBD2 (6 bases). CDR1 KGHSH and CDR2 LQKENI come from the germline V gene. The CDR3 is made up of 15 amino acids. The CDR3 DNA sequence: TGTGCCGGCTCAAAAGAAGCAGGACTAATAGAGACCCAGTACTTC. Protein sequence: CAGSKEAGLIETQYF.

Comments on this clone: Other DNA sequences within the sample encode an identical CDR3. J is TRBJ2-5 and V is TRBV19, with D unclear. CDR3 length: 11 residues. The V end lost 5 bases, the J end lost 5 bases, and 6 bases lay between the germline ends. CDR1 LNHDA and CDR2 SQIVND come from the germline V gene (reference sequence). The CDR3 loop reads CASSSRETQYF. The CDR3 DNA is TGTGCCAGTAGTTCGAGGGAGACCCAGTACTTC.

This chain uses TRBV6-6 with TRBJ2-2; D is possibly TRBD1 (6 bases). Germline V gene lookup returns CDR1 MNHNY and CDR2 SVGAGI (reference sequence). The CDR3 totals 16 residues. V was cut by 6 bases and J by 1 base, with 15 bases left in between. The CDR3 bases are TGTGCCAGCAGGGTTGGACAGAAAAAGAACACCGGGGAGCTGTTTTTT. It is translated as CASRVGQKKNTGELFF.

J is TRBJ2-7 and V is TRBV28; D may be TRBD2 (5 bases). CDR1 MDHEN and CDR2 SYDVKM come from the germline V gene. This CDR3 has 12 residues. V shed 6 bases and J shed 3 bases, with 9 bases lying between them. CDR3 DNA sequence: TGTGCCAGCAGGGCTAGCAACTACGAGCAGTACTTC. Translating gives CASRASNYEQYF.

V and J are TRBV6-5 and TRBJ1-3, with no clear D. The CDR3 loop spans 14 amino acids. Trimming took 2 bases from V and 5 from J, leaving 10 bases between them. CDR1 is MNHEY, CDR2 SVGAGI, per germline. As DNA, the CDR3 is TGTGCCAGCAGTTACGGCGGGGAACGAAACACCATATATTTT. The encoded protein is CASSYGGERNTIYF.

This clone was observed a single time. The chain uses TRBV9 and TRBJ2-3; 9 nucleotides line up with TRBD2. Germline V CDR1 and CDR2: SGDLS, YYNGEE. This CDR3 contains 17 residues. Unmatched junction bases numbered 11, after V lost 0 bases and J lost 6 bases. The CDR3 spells CASSVGDSGRDLDTQYF. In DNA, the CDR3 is TGTGCCAGCAGCGTAGGGGATAGCGGGAGAGATTTGGATACGCAGTATTTT.

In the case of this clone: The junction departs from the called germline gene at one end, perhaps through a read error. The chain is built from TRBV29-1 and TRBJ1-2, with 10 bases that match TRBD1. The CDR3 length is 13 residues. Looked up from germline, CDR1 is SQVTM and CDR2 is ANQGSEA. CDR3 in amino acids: CTVSTGGLRRYTF. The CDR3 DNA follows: TGCACCGTTTCGACAGGGGGCCTTCGTCGCTACACCTTC.

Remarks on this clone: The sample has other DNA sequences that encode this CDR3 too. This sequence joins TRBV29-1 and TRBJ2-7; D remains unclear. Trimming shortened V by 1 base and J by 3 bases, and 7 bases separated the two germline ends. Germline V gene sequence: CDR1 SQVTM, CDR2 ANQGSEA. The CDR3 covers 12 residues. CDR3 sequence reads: CSVEGISYEQYF. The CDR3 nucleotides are TGCAGCGTTGAAGGGATTAGCTACGAGCAGTACTTC.